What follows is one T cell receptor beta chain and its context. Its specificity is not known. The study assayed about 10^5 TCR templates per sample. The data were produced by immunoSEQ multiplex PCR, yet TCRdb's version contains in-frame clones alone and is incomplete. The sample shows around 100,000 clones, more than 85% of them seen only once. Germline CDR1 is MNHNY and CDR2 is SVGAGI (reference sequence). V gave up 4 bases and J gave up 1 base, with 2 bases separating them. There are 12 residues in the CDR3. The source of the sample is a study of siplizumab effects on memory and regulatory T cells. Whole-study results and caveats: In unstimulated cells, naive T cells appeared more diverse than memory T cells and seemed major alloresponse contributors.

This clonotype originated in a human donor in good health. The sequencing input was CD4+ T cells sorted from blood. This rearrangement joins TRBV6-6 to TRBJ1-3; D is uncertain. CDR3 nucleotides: TGTGCCAGCAGTTTATCTGGAAACACCATATATTTT. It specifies CASSLSGNTIYF.